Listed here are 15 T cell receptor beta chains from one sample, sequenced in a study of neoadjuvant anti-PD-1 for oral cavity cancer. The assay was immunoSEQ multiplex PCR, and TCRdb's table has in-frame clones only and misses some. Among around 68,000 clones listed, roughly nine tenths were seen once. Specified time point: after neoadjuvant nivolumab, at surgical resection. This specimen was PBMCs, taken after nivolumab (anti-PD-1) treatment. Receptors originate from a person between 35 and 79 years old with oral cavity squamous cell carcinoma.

The CDR3 reads CASSLGQGLELFF. The CDR3 nucleotides read TGTGCCAGCAGCTTGGGACAGGGCCTGGAGCTGTTTTTT. The chain combines TRBV11-3 with TRBJ2-2; TRBD1 agrees at 9 bases. The CDR3 contains 13 residues. Per the germline V gene, CDR1 is SGHNT and CDR2 is YENEEA. V lost 3 bases, J lost 10 bases, and 3 bases stayed unmatched.

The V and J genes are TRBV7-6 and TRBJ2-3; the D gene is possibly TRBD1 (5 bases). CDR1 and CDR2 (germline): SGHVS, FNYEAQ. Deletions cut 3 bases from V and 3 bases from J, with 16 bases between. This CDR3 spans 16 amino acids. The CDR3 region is CASSFQGSSGTDTQYF. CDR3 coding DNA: TGTGCCAGCAGCTTCCAGGGATCGTCTGGGACAGATACGCAGTATTTT.

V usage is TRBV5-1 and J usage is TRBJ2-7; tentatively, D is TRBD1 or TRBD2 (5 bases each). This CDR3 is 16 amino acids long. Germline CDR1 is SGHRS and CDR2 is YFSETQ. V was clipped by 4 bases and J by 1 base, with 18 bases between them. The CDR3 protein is CASSPELSGLSYEQYF. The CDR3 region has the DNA TGCGCCAGCAGCCCCGAGTTATCGGGGCTATCCTACGAGCAGTACTTC.

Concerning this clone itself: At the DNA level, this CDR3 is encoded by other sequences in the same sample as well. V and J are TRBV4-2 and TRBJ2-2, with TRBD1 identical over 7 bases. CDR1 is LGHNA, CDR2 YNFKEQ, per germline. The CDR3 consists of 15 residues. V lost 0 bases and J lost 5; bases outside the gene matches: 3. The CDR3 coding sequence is TGTGCCAGCAGCCAAGATGCAGGGGGAACCGGGGAGCTGTTTTTT. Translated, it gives CASSQDAGGTGELFF.

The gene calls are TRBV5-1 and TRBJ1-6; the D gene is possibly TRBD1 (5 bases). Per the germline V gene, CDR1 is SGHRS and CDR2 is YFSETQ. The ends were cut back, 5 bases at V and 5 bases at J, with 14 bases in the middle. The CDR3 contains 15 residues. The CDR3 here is CASSFFQGDNSPLHF. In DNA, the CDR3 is TGCGCCAGCAGTTTTTTTCAGGGTGATAATTCACCCCTCCACTTT.

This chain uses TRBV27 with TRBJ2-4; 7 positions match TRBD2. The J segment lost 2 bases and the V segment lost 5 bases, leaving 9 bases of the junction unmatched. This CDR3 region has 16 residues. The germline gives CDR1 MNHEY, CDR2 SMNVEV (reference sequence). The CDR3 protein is CASSPLGGSTKNIQYF. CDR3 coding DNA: TGTGCCAGCAGTCCGCTCGGCGGGAGTACCAAAAACATTCAGTACTTC.

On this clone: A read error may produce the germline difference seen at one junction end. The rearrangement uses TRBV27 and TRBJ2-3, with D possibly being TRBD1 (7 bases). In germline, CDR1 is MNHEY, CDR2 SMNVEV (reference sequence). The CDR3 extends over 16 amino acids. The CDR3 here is CASGLTGTFITDTQYF. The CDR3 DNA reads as TGTGCCAGCGGTTTGACAGGGACTTTTATTACAGATACGCAGTATTTT.

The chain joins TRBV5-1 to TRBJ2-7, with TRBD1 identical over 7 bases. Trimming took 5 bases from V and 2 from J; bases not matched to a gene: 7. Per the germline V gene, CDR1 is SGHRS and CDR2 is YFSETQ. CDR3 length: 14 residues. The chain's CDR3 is CASSHRDSTYEQYF. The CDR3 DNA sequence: TGCGCCAGCAGTCACCGGGACAGCACCTACGAGCAGTACTTC.

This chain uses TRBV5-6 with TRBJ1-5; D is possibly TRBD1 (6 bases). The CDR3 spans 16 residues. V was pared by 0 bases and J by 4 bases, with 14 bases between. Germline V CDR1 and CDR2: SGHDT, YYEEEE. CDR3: CASSLAGGFRNQPQHF. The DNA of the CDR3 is TGTGCCAGCAGCTTGGCGGGGGGCTTTAGGAATCAGCCCCAGCATTTT.

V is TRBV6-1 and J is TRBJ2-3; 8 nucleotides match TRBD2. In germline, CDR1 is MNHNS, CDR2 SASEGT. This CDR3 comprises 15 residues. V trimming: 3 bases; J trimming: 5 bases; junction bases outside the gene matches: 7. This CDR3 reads CASSEIGGAVDTQYF. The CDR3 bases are TGTGCCAGCAGTGAGATCGGGGGGGCGGTAGATACGCAGTATTTT.

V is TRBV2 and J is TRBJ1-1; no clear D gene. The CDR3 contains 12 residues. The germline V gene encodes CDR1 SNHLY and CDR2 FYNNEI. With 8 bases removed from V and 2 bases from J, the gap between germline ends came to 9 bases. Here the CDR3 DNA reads TGTGCCAGCCAGTCCGGCAACACTGAAGCTTTCTTT. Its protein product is CASQSGNTEAFF.

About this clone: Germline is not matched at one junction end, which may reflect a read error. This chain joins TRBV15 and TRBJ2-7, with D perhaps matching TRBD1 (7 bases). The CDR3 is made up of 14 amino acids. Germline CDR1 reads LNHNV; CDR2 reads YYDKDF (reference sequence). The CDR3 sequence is CTTSRGGTEVEQYF. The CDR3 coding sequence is TGTACCACCAGCAGAGGGGGGACAGAAGTCGAGCAGTACTTC.

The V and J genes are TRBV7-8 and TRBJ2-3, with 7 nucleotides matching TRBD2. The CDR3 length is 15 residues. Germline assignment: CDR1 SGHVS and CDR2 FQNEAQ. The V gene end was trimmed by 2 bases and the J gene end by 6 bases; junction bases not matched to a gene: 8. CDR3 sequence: CASSLRRERLDTQYF. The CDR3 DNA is TGTGCCAGCAGCTTAAGGCGGGAGAGGTTGGATACGCAGTATTTT.

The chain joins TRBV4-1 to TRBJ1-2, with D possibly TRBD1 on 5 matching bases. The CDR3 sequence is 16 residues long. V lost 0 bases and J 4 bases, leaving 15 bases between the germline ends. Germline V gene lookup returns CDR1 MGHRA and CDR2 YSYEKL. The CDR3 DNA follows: TGCGCCAGCAGCCAAGAGGCGGGACCGATCGGCTATGGCTACACCTTC. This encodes CASSQEAGPIGYGYTF.

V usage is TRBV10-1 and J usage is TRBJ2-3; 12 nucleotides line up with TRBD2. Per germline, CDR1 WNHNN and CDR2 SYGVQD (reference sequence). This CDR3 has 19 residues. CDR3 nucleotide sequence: TGCCAGCAGTTAAAACCCCTTGCTAGCGGGGGGGCCGGTACAGATACGCAGTATTTT. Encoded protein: CQQLKPLASGGAGTDTQYF.